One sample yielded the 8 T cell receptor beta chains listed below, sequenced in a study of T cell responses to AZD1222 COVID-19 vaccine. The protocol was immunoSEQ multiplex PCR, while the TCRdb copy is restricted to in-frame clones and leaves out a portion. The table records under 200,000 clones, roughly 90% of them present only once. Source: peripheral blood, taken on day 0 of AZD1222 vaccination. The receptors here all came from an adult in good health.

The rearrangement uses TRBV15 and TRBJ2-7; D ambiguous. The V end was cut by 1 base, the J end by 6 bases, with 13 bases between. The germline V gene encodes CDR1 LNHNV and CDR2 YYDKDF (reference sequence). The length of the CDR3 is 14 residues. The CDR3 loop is CATSRAGSLLEQYF. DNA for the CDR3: TGTGCCACCAGCAGAGCAGGTAGCCTACTCGAGCAGTACTTC.

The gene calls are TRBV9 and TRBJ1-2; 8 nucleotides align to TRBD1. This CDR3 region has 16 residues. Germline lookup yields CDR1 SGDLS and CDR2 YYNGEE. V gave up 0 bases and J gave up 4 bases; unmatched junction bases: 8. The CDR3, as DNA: TGTGCCAGCAGCGTAGCGTCAGGGGGCGCGGGCTATGGCTACACCTTC. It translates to CASSVASGGAGYGYTF.

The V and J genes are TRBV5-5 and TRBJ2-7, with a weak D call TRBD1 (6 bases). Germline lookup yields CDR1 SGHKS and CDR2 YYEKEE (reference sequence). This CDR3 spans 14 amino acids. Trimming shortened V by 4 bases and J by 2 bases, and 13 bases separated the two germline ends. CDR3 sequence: CASSPGTTTYEQYF. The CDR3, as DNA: TGTGCCAGCAGCCCCGGGACAACCACCTACGAGCAGTACTTC.

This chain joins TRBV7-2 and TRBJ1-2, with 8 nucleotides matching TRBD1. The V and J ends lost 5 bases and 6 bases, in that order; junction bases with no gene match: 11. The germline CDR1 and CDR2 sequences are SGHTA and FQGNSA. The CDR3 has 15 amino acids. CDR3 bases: TGTGCCAGCAGCCCGCCCGGGACAGGTCTACATGGCTACACCTTC. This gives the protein CASSPPGTGLHGYTF.

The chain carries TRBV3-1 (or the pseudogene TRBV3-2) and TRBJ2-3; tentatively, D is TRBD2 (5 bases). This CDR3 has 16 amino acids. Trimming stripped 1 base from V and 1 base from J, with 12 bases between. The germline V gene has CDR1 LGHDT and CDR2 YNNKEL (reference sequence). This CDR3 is CASSQGGQEGTDTQYF. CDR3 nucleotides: TGTGCCAGCAGCCAAGGGGGTCAGGAGGGCACAGATACGCAGTATTTT.

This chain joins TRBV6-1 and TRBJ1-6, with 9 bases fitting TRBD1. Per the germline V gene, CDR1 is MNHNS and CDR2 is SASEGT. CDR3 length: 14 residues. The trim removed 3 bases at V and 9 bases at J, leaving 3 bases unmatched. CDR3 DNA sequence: TGTGCCAGCAGTGAGGGGACAGGGATTTCACCCCTCCACTTT. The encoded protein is CASSEGTGISPLHF.

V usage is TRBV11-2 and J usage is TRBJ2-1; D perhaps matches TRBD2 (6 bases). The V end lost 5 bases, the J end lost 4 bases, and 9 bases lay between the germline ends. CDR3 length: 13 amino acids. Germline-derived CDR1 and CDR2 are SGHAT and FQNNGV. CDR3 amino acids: CASSPAGYNEQFF. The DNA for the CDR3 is TGTGCCAGCAGCCCCGCGGGGTACAATGAGCAGTTCTTC.

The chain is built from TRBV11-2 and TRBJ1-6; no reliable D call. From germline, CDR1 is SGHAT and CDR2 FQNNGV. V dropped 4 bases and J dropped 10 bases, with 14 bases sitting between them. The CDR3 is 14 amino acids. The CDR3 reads CASSSTLNGSPLHF. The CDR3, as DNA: TGTGCCAGCAGCTCAACCCTTAATGGATCACCCCTCCACTTT.